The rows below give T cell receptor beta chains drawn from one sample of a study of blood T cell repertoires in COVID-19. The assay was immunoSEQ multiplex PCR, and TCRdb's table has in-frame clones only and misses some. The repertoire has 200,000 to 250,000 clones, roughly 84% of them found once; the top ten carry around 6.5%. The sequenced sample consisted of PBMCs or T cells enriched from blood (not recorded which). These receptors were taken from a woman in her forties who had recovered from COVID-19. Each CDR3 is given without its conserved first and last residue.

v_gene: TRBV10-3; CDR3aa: AIIGPGQGEYT
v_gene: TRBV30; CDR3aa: AWSVTGGPYEQY
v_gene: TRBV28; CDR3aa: ASSSHATGGTEAF
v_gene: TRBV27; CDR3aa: ASGLGVSSYEQY
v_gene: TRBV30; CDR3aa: AWSVSPMGDYGYT
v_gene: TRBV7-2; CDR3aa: ASSDGTSGRGEQF
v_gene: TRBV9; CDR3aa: ASSPVVAGGSGANVLT
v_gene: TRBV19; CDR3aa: ASSSRTGGNEKLF
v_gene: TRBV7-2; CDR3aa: ASSRGINYGYT
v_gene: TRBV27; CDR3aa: ASSSGTSGGETQY
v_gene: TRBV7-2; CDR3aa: ASSRIRVPDTQY
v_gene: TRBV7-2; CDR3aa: ASSSPTSGRSTDTQY
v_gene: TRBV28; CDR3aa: ASSSRGRIRGYT
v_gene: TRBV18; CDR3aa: ASSPRTGVFRELF
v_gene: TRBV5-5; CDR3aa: ASSLTNVLT
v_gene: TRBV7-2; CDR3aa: ASSFQTSGAEGF
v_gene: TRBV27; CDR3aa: ASSLWAGTGSYNEQF
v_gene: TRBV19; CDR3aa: ASSQVNVLTEAF
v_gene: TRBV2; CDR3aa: ASSLRNTEAF
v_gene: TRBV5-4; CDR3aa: ASSSHPLAESTDTQY
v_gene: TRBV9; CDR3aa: ASSAQAGGRGELF
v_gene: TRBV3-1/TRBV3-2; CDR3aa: ASRPLMRESGETQY
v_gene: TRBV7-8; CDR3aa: ASSLGTGTGRGGYT
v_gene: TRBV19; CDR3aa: ASSRDRVTPGELF
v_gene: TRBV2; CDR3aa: ASSVGQVYNSPLH
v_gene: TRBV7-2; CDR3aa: ASSLASQGVVTKNIQY
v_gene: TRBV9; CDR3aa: ASSSDYYEQY
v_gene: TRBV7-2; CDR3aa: ASSLVRAGHEQF
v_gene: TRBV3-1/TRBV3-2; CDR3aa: ASSLAPGANVLT
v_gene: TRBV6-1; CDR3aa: ASSEPGEVVSPLH
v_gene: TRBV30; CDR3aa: ALAGGTNNEQF
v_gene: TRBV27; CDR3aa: ASRDSGTGNGYT
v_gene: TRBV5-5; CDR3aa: ASSWIAGGLYEQY
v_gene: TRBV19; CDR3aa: ASSPTGEETQY
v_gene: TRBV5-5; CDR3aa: ASSLDLAGGYYEQY
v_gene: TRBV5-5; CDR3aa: ASSLTTSVFSYNEQF
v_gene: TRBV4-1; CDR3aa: ASSQDRGIEQPQH
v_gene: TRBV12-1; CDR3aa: ASSFAQSHRGNTEAF
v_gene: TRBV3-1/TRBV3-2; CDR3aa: ASSQIGPWLGYT
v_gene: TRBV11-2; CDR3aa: ASSQLDKDAYGYT
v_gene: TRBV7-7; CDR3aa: ASSLKAGAVTGELF
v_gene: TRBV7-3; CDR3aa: ASSPGDSGRVNNEQF
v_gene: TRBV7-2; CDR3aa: ASSLRLHGRAYEQF
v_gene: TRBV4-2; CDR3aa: ASSLLGDLETQY
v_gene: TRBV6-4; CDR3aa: ASSDSENEQF
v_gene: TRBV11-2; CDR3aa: ASSFIRGGDTEAF
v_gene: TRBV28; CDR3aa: ASSLSGANEKLF
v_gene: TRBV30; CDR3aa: AWSPQEGLAGGIRRYEQF
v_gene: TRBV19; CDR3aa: ASSNPSGVDTQY
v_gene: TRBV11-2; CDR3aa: ASSFGGNSYEQY